The sample holds many counts of the clone carrying this TCR beta chain. This sample is drawn from a study of T cell repertoires in cytomegalovirus infection. Overall study context: Evidence of both CMV infection and a matching HLA type came from public TCR beta signatures.

From the reads, TCRdb called clonotypes with MiXCR, one entry per CDR3 protein. Among 200,000 to 250,000 distinct CDR3 sequences listed, roughly 6.5% were seen once. The TCR originated in a human donor in good health (CMV status not recorded). Some clones in this sample may be carry-over from other donors' samples. The sequencing sample was made of PBMCs.

The CDR3, as DNA: TGTGCCAGCAGCTTAGTGCTCGATAGCTATGGCTACACCTTC. Its protein is CASSLVLDSYGYTF. V usage is TRBV11-2 and J usage is TRBJ1-2; D unresolved. V lost 1 base and J lost 4, with 10 bases in between. CDR1 is SGHAT, CDR2 FQNNGV, per germline. This CDR3 is built from 14 residues.